This T cell receptor beta chain was sequenced for a study of shared clonotypes between healthy human individuals. Overall study context: Sampling drew on donors who were two women and three men aged 18 to 49.

Details on this clone: Its antigen is as yet unknown.

The method was immunoSEQ multiplex PCR; TCRdb's version includes in-frame clones alone and lacks a portion of them. The sample shows about 2 million clones, around 95% of them seen only once. Deletions cut 3 bases from V and 0 bases from J, with 10 bases between. Looked up from germline, CDR1 is ENHRY and CDR2 is SYGVKD. CDR3 length equals 15 residues. General study points: Sharing across four donors was seen in around 5.1% of naive CD4 clonotypes.

Adult donors, all healthy and HIV-negative, had no recent acute infections or vaccinations. The origin of this receptor is a man aged 18 to 29 in good health. Sequencing was done on a sample of naive CD4+ T cells sorted from blood. The subset denotes: CD45RA+ positively selected. The J gene is TRBJ2-3, the V gene TRBV10-3; D unresolved. CDR3 nucleotide sequence: TGTGCCATCAGTGAAGGCACCTCTAGCACAGATACGCAGTATTTT. This translates into CAISEGTSSTDTQYF.